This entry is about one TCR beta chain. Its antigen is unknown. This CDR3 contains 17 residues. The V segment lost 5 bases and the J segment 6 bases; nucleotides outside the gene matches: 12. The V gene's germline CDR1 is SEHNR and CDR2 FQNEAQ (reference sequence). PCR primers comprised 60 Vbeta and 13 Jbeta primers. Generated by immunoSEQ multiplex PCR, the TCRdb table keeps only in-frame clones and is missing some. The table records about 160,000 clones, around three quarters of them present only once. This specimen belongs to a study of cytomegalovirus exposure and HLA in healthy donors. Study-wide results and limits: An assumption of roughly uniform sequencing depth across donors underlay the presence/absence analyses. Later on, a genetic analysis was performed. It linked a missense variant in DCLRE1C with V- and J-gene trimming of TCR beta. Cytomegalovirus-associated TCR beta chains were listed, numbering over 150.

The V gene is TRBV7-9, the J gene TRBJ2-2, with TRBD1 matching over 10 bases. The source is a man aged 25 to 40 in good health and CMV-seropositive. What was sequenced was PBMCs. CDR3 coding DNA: TGTGCCAGCAGCCCTCGGAGGGGACAGGGGCTCTCCGGGGAGCTGTTTTTT. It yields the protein CASSPRRGQGLSGELFF. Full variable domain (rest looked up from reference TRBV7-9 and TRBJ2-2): DTGVSQNPRHKITKRGQNVTFRCDPISEHNRLYWYRQTLGQGPEFLTYFQNEAQLEKSRLLSDRFSAERPKGSFSTLEIQRTEQGDSAMYLCASSPRRGQGLSGELFFGEGSRLTVL.